This paragraph reports one TCR beta chain. As yet, its antigen is unknown. Then a second PCR, running about 7 to 11 cycles, was carried out with a sample-barcoded 5' primer and a J-beta primer mix. Sequencing yielded, for each sample, at least 3 million paired-end reads carrying CDR3. TCRdb passed the 5' RACE reads through MiXCR, listing each CDR3 protein once. The data show hundreds of thousands of distinct CDR3 sequences, roughly 50% seen once. The sample is drawn from a study of blood T cells in healthy people across ages. CDR1 is DFQATT, CDR2 SNEGSKA, per germline (reference sequence). V lost 6 bases and J lost 6; bases outside the gene matches: 11. This CDR3 contains 15 residues. Each donor's blood draw was approximately 10 milliliters of peripheral blood. Isolation yielded PBMCs, at least 7 million per sample, in every case. Findings and limits, study-wide: One million T cells yielded diversity estimates that were considered underestimates.

The chain is built from TRBV20-1 and TRBJ2-3; the match to TRBD2 covers 11 bases. The sequence was collected from a woman aged 60-70 years in good health. The sample taken for sequencing was blood. The CDR3 nucleotides read TGCAGTGCCTCCGCGGCAGTAGCGGGAGGGGATACGCAGTATTTT. It yields the protein CSASAAVAGGDTQYF.